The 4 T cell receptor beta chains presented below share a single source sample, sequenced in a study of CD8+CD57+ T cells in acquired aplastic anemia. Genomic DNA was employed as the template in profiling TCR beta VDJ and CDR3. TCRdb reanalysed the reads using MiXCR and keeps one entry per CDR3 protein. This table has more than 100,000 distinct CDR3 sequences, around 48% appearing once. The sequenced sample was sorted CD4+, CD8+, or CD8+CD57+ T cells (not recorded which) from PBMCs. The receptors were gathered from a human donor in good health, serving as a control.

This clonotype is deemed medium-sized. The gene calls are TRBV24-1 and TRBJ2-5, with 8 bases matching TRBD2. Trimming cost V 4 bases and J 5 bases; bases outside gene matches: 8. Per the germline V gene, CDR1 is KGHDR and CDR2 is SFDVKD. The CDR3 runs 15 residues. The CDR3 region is CATSDSGLAVETQYF. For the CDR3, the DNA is TGTGCCACCAGTGACTCCGGACTAGCAGTGGAGACCCAGTACTTC.

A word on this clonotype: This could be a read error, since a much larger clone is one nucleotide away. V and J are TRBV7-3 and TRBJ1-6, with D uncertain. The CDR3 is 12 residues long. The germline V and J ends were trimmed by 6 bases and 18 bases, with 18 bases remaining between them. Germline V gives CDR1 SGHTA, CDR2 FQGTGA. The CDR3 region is CASSSVRDNDHF. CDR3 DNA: TGTGCCAGCAGTTCCGTACGGGATAATGACCACTTT.

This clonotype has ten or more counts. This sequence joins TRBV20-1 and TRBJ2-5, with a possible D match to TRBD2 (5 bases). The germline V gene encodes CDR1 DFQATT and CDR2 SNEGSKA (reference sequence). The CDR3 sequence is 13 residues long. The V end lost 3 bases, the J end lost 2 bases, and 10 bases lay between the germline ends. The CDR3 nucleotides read TGCAGTGCTAGGGAGCGGATTCAAGAGACCCAGTACTTC. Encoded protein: CSARERIQETQYF.

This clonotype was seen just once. The CDR3 bases are TGTGCCAGCAGCCCGAAGACAGGGGGCCACGAGCAGTACTTC. Protein sequence: CASSPKTGGHEQYF. This rearrangement joins TRBV7-2 to TRBJ2-7; 10 nucleotides align to TRBD1. Losses at the gene ends were 5 bases for V and 5 bases for J; bases not matched to a gene: 6. The CDR3 has 14 amino acids. Germline assignment: CDR1 SGHTA and CDR2 FQGNSA.